One sample yielded the 20 T cell receptor beta chains listed below, sequenced in a study of blood T cell repertoires in COVID-19. TCRdb's copy holds only in-frame clones and misses some; the assay was immunoSEQ multiplex PCR. The sample carries 30,000 to 35,000 clones, 88% recorded once. The specimen sequenced was peripheral blood. Receptors were obtained from a man between 60 and 75 years old with active COVID-19.

This chain links TRBV6-6 with TRBJ2-5; D remains unclear. CDR3 length: 12 amino acids. V lost 2 bases to trimming and J lost 5 bases, with 6 bases between them. Germline-derived CDR1 and CDR2 are MNHNY and SVGAGI (reference sequence). The CDR3 DNA sequence: TGTGCCAGCAGTTACAACGCGGAGACCCAGTACTTC. Translated: CASSYNAETQYF.

This chain links TRBV5-1 with TRBJ2-6, with a weak D call TRBD2 (5 bases). CDR1 and CDR2 (germline): SGHRS, YFSETQ. This CDR3 has 14 amino acids. The germline V and J ends were trimmed by 6 bases and 1 base, with 8 bases remaining between them. The CDR3 nucleotides are TGCGCCAGCAAACTAGGGTCTGGGGCCAACGTCCTGACTTTC. Protein product: CASKLGSGANVLTF. The variable domain in full, with the rest retrieved from reference TRBV5-1 and TRBJ2-6, is KAGVTQTPRYLIKTRGQQVTLSCSPISGHRSVSWYQQTPGQGLQFLFEYFSETQRNKGNFPGRFSGRQFSNSRSEMNVSTLELGDSALYLCASKLGSGANVLTFGAGSRLTVL.

In this sample, this clone turned up once. V usage is TRBV11-3 and J usage is TRBJ2-1, with 8 bases matching TRBD1. Germline CDR1 reads SGHNT; CDR2 reads YENEEA. The CDR3 runs 16 residues. Trimming removed 5 bases from V and 9 bases from J; junction bases left unmatched: 15. CDR3 in amino acids: CASSTLGRGRPGEQFF. The CDR3 DNA reads TGTGCCAGCAGCACTCTTGGCAGGGGGCGCCCCGGTGAGCAGTTCTTC.

This clone was observed a handful of times. The genes are TRBV7-9 and TRBJ2-7, with 10 bases identical to TRBD2. Losses at the gene ends were 5 bases for V and 5 bases for J; bases not matched to a gene: 18. The germline V gene encodes CDR1 SEHNR and CDR2 FQNEAQ (reference sequence). The CDR3 has 18 amino acids. The CDR3 protein is CASSPENPLAGVTDEQYF. For the CDR3, the DNA is TGTGCCAGCAGCCCAGAAAACCCCCTAGCGGGAGTTACCGACGAGCAGTACTTC. The full variable domain, with the rest looked up from reference TRBV7-9 and TRBJ2-7, is DTGVSQNPRHKITKRGQNVTFRCDPISEHNRLYWYRQTLGQGPEFLTYFQNEAQLEKSRLLSDRFSAERPKGSFSTLEIQRTEQGDSAMYLCASSPENPLAGVTDEQYFGPGTRLTVT.

This clone was observed a few times. The chain recombines TRBV2 with TRBJ2-7, with 9 nucleotides matching TRBD2. The CDR3 has 14 amino acids. J gave up 7 bases and V 5 bases, and 9 bases lay outside the gene matches. Germline-derived CDR1 and CDR2 are SNHLY and FYNNEI. The CDR3 region is CASSLAGVGREQYF. CDR3 nucleotides: TGTGCCAGCAGTTTAGCGGGAGTCGGTCGAGAGCAGTACTTC.

The chain links TRBV6-5 to TRBJ1-1, with TRBD1 identical over 10 bases. The CDR3 spans 14 residues. Germline-derived CDR1 and CDR2 are MNHEY and SVGAGI. Trimming cost V 6 bases and J 4 bases; bases outside gene matches: 5. The CDR3: CASRPDRGPTEAFF. The CDR3 bases are TGTGCCAGCAGGCCCGACAGGGGGCCCACTGAAGCTTTCTTT.

The chain couples TRBV3-1 (or the pseudogene TRBV3-2) to TRBJ2-7; 10 bases are shared with TRBD1. Germline loops: CDR1 LGHDT, CDR2 YNNKEL (reference sequence). This CDR3 spans 14 amino acids. The J segment lost 5 bases and the V segment lost 4 bases, leaving 5 bases of the junction unmatched. The CDR3 protein is CASSPGTGAHEQYF. The CDR3 region has the DNA TGTGCCAGCAGCCCCGGGACAGGGGCTCACGAGCAGTACTTC.

The chain uses TRBV9 and TRBJ2-1; 7 bases map to TRBD2. The CDR3 length is 13 residues. The ends lost 4 bases at V and 7 bases at J; junction bases unmatched: 5. The germline gives CDR1 SGDLS, CDR2 YYNGEE. CDR3: CASSSLSGNEQFF. The CDR3 DNA reads as TGTGCCAGCAGCTCCCTTAGCGGGAATGAGCAGTTCTTC.

CDR3 bases: TGTGCCACCAGCAGAGATGTAGCGGGAGGTCCAGATACGCAGTATTTT. Protein: CATSRDVAGGPDTQYF. The rearrangement joins TRBV15 to TRBJ2-3, with 10 positions matching TRBD2. Germline V lookup: CDR1 LNHNV, CDR2 YYDKDF (reference sequence). V was clipped by 0 bases and J by 4 bases; unmatched bases: 4. The CDR3 is 16 amino acids.

This chain uses TRBV2 with TRBJ2-5; TRBD1 is a possible D gene (6 bases). This CDR3 is built from 14 residues. Germline V gives CDR1 SNHLY, CDR2 FYNNEI. Trimming took 9 bases from V and 4 from J, leaving 18 bases between them. CDR3 protein: CASSRDMGIETQYF. The CDR3 nucleotides are TGTGCCAGTTCCCGGGACATGGGGATAGAGACCCAGTACTTC.

This clone was found a few times. This chain connects TRBV5-1 to TRBJ2-1; TRBD1 matches at 7 bases. V shed 0 bases and J 7 bases; nucleotides not matched to a gene: 4. CDR1 is SGHRS and CDR2 is YFSETQ in the germline V gene. The CDR3 is 14 residues long. As DNA, the CDR3 is TGCGCCAGCAGCTTGGAAGGCAGGGGGAATGAGCAGTTCTTC. Encoded protein: CASSLEGRGNEQFF.

The chain has TRBV1 and TRBJ2-1; the D segment call TRBD2 is taken from the table without a DNA check. TRBV1 has pseudogene status. The CDR3 covers 15 residues. CDR3 in amino acids: CTSSQDLGLANEQFF. Here the CDR3 DNA reads TGCACCAGCAGCCAAGATCTGGGACTAGCAAATGAGCAGTTCTTC.

This clone is a singleton in its sample. This chain links TRBV19 with TRBJ2-1; 9 nucleotides align to TRBD1. From germline, CDR1 is LNHDA and CDR2 SQIVND (reference sequence). The CDR3 runs 14 residues. V lost 0 bases to trimming and J lost 10 bases; unmatched junction nucleotides: 4. The CDR3 region is CASSIESGTGEQFF. The CDR3 bases are TGTGCCAGTAGTATAGAATCCGGGACAGGGGAGCAGTTCTTC. Supplemented by reference TRBV19 and TRBJ2-1, the full variable domain reads DGGITQSPKYLFRKEGQNVTLSCEQNLNHDAMYWYRQDPGQGLRLIYYSQIVNDFQKGDIAEGYSVSREKKESFPLTVTSAQKNPTAFYLCASSIESGTGEQFFGPGTRLTVL.

V and J are TRBV28 and TRBJ1-2, with a tentative D call TRBD1 (5 bases). The germline CDR1 and CDR2 sequences are MDHEN and SYDVKM. V lost 5 bases, J lost 6 bases, and 16 bases lay in between. The CDR3 length is 14 residues. DNA of the CDR3: TGTGCCAGCAGTCCCAGTACGGGGGTGGATGGCTACACCTTC. Amino acid sequence: CASSPSTGVDGYTF.

The CDR3 nucleotides read TGTGCCAGCAGCCCCGGGACAGGGACCTTCACAGATACGCAGTATTTT. It encodes CASSPGTGTFTDTQYF. The V and J genes are TRBV27 and TRBJ2-3; 9 nucleotides align to TRBD1. Germline V gives CDR1 MNHEY, CDR2 SMNVEV (reference sequence). Unmatched junction bases numbered 9, after V lost 6 bases and J lost 2 bases. The CDR3 runs 16 residues.

CDR3: CASSVLSTGAGTEAFF. Written as DNA, the CDR3 is TGTGCCAGCAGTGTCCTCTCTACAGGGGCAGGAACTGAAGCTTTCTTT. The V call is TRBV25-1, the J call TRBJ1-1, with 7 nucleotides matching TRBD1. CDR3 length equals 16 residues. Trimming removed 4 bases from V and 5 bases from J; junction bases left unmatched: 13. Germline V gene data show CDR1 as MGHDK and CDR2 as SYGVNS.

The rearrangement links TRBV11-2 to TRBJ2-3, with 8 bases lining up with TRBD2. CDR1 is SGHAT, CDR2 FQNNGV, per germline. V lost 1 base, J lost 1 base, and 7 bases stayed unmatched. The CDR3 runs to 17 residues. In DNA, the CDR3 is TGTGCCAGCAGCTTAGCAACGGGTAGCGGGGGCACAGATACGCAGTATTTT. This encodes CASSLATGSGGTDTQYF.

The chain carries TRBV6-4 and TRBJ2-1; perhaps TRBD1 as D (6 bases). V lost 5 bases, J lost 10 bases, and 15 bases lay in between. From germline, CDR1 is MRHNA and CDR2 SNTAGT. The CDR3 spans 13 residues. DNA for the CDR3: TGTGCCAGCAGTACCCAACAGGGCTACGAGCAGTTCTTC. It specifies CASSTQQGYEQFF.

The gene calls are TRBV5-4 and TRBJ2-7; tentatively, D is TRBD1 (5 bases). CDR3 size: 14 residues. The germline gives CDR1 SGHNT, CDR2 YYREEE (reference sequence). V was clipped by 0 bases and J by 1 base, with 8 bases between them. The CDR3 here is CASSLGQTSYEQYF. The DNA of the CDR3 is TGTGCCAGCAGCTTGGGACAGACTTCCTACGAGCAGTACTTC.

J is TRBJ2-1 and V is TRBV5-1, with D perhaps TRBD2 (6 bases). The CDR3 length is 15 residues. Germline values: CDR1 SGHRS, CDR2 YFSETQ. V shed 2 bases and J shed 8 bases, with 17 bases lying between them. CDR3 in DNA: TGCGCCAGCAGCTTAGGGACTCCAGGTGGGGATGAGCAGTTCTTC. This sequence encodes CASSLGTPGGDEQFF. Filled out from reference TRBV5-1 and TRBJ2-1, the complete variable domain reads KAGVTQTPRYLIKTRGQQVTLSCSPISGHRSVSWYQQTPGQGLQFLFEYFSETQRNKGNFPGRFSGRQFSNSRSEMNVSTLELGDSALYLCASSLGTPGGDEQFFGPGTRLTVL.